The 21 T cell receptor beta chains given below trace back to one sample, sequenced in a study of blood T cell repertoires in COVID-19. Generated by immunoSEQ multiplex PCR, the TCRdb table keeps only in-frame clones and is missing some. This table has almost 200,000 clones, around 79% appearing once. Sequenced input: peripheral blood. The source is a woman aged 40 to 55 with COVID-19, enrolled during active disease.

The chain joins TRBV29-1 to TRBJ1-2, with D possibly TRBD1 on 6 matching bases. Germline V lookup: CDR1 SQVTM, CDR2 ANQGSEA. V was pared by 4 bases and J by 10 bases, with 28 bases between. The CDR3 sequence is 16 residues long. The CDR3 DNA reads TGCAGCGTTGTCCGCGACAGGACTGAGCCCCTCTCTTCCTACACCTTC. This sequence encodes CSVVRDRTEPLSSYTF. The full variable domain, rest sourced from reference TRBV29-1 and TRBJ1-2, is SAVISQKPSRDICQRGTSLTIQCQVDSQVTMMFWYRQQPGQSLTLIATANQGSEATYESGFVIDKFPISRPNLTFSTLTVSNMSPEDSSIYLCSVVRDRTEPLSSYTFGSGTRLTVV.

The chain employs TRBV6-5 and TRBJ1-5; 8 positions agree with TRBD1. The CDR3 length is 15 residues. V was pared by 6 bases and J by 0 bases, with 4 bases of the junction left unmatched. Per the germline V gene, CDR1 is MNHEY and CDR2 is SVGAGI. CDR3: CASRTQGDSNQPQHF. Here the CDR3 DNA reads TGTGCCAGCAGGACACAGGGGGATAGCAATCAGCCCCAGCATTTT.

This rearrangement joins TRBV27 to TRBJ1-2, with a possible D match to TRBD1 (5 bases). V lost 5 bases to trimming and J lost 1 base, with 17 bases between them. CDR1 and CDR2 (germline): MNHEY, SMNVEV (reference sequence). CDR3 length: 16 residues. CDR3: CASSPIGGLGNYGYTF. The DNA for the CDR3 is TGTGCCAGCAGTCCCATCGGGGGTCTGGGTAACTATGGCTACACCTTC.

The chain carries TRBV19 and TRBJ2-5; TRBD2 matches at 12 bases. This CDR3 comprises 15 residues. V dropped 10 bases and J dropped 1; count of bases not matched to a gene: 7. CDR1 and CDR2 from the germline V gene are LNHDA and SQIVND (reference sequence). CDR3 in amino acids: CATTPSGGAQETQYF. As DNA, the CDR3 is TGTGCCACCACCCCTAGCGGGGGGGCCCAAGAGACCCAGTACTTC.

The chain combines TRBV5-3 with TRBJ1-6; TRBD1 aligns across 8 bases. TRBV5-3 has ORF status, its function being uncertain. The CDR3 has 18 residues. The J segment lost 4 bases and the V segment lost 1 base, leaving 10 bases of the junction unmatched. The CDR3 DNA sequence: TGTGCCAGAAGCTTGATTGACTCGGGGGACAGGTATAATTCACCCCTCCACTTT. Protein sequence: CARSLIDSGDRYNSPLHF.

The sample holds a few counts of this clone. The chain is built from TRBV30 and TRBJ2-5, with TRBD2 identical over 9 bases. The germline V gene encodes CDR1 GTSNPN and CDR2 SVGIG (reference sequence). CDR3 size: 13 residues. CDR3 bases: TGTGCTCAAGCGGGGGGCCACCAAGAGACCCAGTACTTC. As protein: CAQAGGHQETQYF.

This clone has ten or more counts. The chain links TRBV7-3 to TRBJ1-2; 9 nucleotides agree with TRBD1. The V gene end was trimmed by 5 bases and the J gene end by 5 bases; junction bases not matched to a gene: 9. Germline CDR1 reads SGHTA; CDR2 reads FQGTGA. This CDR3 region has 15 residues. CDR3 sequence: CASSPNGQGRYGYTF. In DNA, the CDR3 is TGTGCCAGCAGCCCGAATGGACAGGGGAGATATGGCTACACCTTC.

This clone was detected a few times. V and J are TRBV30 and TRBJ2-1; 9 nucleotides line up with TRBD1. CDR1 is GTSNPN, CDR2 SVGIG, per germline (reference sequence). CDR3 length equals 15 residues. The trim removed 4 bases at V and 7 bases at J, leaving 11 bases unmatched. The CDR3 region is CAWKTGQGYRNEQFF. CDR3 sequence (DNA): TGTGCCTGGAAAACTGGACAGGGGTATCGTAATGAGCAGTTCTTC.

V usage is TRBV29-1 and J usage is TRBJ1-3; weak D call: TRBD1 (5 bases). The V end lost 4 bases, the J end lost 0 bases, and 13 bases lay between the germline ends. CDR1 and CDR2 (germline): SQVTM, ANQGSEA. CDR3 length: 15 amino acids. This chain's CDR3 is CSVGATGSSGNTIYF. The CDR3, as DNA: TGCAGCGTTGGGGCCACAGGTTCCTCTGGAAACACCATATATTTT.

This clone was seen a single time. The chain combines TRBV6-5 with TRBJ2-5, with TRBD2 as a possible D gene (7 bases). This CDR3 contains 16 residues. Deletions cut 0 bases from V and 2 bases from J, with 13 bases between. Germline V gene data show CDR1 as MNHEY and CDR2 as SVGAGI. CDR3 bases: TGTGCCAGCAGTTACTCTGGGGGGGCGGGGCAAGAGACCCAGTACTTC. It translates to CASSYSGGAGQETQYF.

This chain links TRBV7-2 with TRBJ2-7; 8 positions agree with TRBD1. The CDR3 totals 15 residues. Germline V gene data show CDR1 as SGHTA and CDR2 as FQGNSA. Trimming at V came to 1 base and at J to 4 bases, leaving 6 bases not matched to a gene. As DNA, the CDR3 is TGTGCCAGCAGCTTAGGATCAGGGGGCAATTACGAGCAGTACTTC. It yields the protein CASSLGSGGNYEQYF. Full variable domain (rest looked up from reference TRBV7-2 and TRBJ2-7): GAGVSQSPSNKVTEKGKDVELRCDPISGHTALYWYRQSLGQGLEFLIYFQGNSAPDKSGLPSDRFSAERTGGSVSTLTIQRTQQEDSAVYLCASSLGSGGNYEQYFGPGTRLTVT.

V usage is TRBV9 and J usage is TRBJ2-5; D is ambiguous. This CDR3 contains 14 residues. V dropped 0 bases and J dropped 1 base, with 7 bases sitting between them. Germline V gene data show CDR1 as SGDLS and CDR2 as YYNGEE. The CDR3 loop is CASSVAVVQETQYF. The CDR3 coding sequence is TGTGCCAGCAGCGTAGCTGTTGTCCAAGAGACCCAGTACTTC.

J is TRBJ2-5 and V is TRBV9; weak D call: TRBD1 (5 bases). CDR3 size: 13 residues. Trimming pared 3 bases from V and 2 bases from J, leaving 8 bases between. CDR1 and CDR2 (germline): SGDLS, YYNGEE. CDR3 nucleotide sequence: TGTGCCAGCAGCGGACGACAGCAAGAGACCCAGTACTTC. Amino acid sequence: CASSGRQQETQYF.

CDR3 amino acids: CASSLIDPADTEAFF. The CDR3 DNA reads TGCGCCAGCAGCTTGATCGATCCCGCGGACACTGAAGCTTTCTTT. The chain has TRBV5-1 and TRBJ1-1; D is undetermined. Trimming shortened V by 1 base and J by 3 bases, and 13 bases separated the two germline ends. Germline V gene lookup returns CDR1 SGHRS and CDR2 YFSETQ. The CDR3 is 15 residues long.

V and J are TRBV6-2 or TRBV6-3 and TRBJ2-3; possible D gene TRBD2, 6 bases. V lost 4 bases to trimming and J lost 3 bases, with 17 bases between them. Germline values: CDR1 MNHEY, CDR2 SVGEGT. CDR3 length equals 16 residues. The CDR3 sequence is CASSWLTGGRTDTQYF. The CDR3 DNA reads TGTGCCAGCAGTTGGCTTACCGGGGGTCGAACAGATACGCAGTATTTT.

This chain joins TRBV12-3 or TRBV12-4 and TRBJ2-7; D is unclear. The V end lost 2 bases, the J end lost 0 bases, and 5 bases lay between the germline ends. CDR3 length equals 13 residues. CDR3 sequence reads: CASSLHSSYEQYF. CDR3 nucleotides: TGTGCCAGCAGTTTACACAGCTCCTACGAGCAGTACTTC.

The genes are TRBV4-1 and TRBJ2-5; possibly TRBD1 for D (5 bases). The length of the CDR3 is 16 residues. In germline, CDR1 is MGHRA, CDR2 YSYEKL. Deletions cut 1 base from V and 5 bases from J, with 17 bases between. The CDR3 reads CASSQGRPGMFETQYF. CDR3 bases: TGCGCCAGCAGCCAAGGACGCCCAGGGATGTTTGAGACCCAGTACTTC.

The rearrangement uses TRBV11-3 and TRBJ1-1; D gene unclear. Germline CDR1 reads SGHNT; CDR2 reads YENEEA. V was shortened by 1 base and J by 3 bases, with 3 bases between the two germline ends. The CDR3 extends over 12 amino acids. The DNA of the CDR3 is TGTGCCAGCAGCTTAGGGCACACTGAAGCTTTCTTT. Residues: CASSLGHTEAFF.

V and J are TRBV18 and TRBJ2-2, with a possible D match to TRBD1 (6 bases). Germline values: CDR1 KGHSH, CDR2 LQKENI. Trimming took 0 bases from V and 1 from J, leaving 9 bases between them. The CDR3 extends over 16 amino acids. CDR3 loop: CASSPPTGLNTGELFF. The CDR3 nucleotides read TGTGCCAGCTCACCACCTACAGGGTTGAACACCGGGGAGCTGTTTTTT.

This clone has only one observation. The CDR3 protein is CASSQERGSSYNEQFF. The CDR3 DNA reads TGCGCCAGCAGCCAAGAGCGGGGGAGCTCCTACAATGAGCAGTTCTTC. This chain joins TRBV4-1 and TRBJ2-1; 7 nucleotides agree with TRBD2. This CDR3 has 16 residues. From germline, CDR1 is MGHRA and CDR2 YSYEKL. V was pared by 0 bases and J by 0 bases, with 2 bases of the junction left unmatched.

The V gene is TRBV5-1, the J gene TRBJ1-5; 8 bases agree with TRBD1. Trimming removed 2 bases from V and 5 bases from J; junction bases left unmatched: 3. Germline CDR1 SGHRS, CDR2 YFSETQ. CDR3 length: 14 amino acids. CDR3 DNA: TGCGCCAGCAGCTTCGCGACAGGGGATCAGCCCCAGCATTTT. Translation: CASSFATGDQPQHF.